This TCR beta chain was identified in a study of graft-versus-host responses after intestinal transplantation. Across the study: Among the recipients, transplants were multivisceral, liver-intestinal, or isolated intestinal. Induction using anti-thymocyte globulin, followed by tacrolimus and steroids for approximately 3 years, was given to all recipients. Study results and limitations: Early HvG declines after transplant were associated with peak circulating GvH clone levels. Recipient marrow harbored GvH clones, some of which surfaced first in ileum or blood.

Note on this clone: Its antigen remains unknown.

Produced via immunoSEQ multiplex PCR; TCRdb's table is partial and in-frame only. This sample has almost 85,000 clones, with 91% found just once. Per germline, CDR1 MNHNY and CDR2 SVGAGI (reference sequence). There are 15 residues in the CDR3. The V and J ends lost 6 bases and 3 bases, in that order; junction bases with no gene match: 7. The material was unstimulated CD4+ T cells sorted from spleen or lymph node cells, obtained before intestinal transplant. This clonotype was obtained from a human donor who received an intestinal transplant. The J gene is TRBJ2-1, the V gene TRBV6-6, with 8 bases that match TRBD1. The CDR3 DNA follows: TGTGCCAGCAGCCAAGGGACAGGCCTCTACAATGAGCAGTTCTTC. It codes for CASSQGTGLYNEQFF.